This T cell receptor beta chain was recorded in a study of T cell clonality in common variable immunodeficiency. This clone was counted ten times or more. The antigen is unknown. Read data end 3 residues before the CDR3 end; the end is taken from the germline J gene. The repertoire was sequenced with immunoSEQ multiplex PCR; TCRdb's copy has only in-frame clones and lacks some. Recorded here are some 38,000 clones, none singletons. Germline CDR1 is MDHEN and CDR2 is SYDVKM. The CDR3 runs 13 residues. Trimming pared 8 bases from V and 2 bases from J, leaving 13 bases between. Study-wide points: CVID subjects shared fewer TCRbeta clones than healthy controls did. Fewer deletions and N-nucleotide insertions were reportedly seen in common variable immunodeficiency TCR beta sequences.

This sequence originates from a person aged 18 to 70 in good health. Input material: peripheral blood mononuclear cells. The V gene is TRBV28, the J gene TRBJ2-7; either TRBD1 or TRBD2 may supply D (5 bases each). CDR3 bases read: TGTGCCAGCTTAAGAGGGGAGACCTACGAG. Its translation is CASLRGETYE. Given in full, the CDR3 is CASLRGETYEQYF.